This passage covers 11 T cell receptor beta chains from one sample sequenced in a study of blood T cell repertoires in COVID-19. TCRdb keeps only in-frame clones here, not all; method: immunoSEQ multiplex PCR. The sample lists about 180,000 clones, more than 85% occurring once. Specimen: PBMCs or T cells enriched from blood (not recorded which). All receptors come from a human donor with acute COVID-19. The donor label of this sample is uncertain.

V and J are TRBV14 and TRBJ1-1; no definite D call. This CDR3 has 14 amino acids. V was cut by 3 bases and J by 0 bases, with 8 bases left in between. CDR1 is SGHDN, CDR2 FVKESK, per germline. CDR3 in amino acids: CASSHGDMNTEAFF. As DNA, the CDR3 is TGTGCCAGCAGCCACGGGGATATGAACACTGAAGCTTTCTTT.

CDR3 in DNA: TGTGCCAGCATGCAGGGTCGGGAGACCCAGTACTTC. It specifies CASMQGRETQYF. The chain uses TRBV2 and TRBJ2-5; a possible D gene is TRBD1 (5 bases). V gave up 7 bases and J gave up 5 bases, with 11 bases separating them. CDR1 SNHLY and CDR2 FYNNEI come from the germline V gene. This CDR3 is 12 amino acids long.

The chain joins TRBV18 to TRBJ2-1; D might be TRBD1 (5 bases). The CDR3 has 15 amino acids. Germline assignment: CDR1 KGHSH and CDR2 LQKENI. V lost 3 bases, J lost 4 bases, and 13 bases lay in between. The CDR3 nucleotides read TGTGCCAGCTCACCTCAGACAGATAGTTACAATGAGCAGTTCTTC. Its translation is CASSPQTDSYNEQFF. Complete variable domain (other parts from reference TRBV18 and TRBJ2-1): NAGVMQNPRHLVRRRGQEARLRCSPMKGHSHVYWYRQLPEEGLKFMVYLQKENIIDESGMPKERFSAEFPKEGPSILRIQQVVRGDSAAYFCASSPQTDSYNEQFFGPGTRLTVL.

The chain couples TRBV7-9 to TRBJ2-5, with 11 bases that match TRBD2. Germline V gene data show CDR1 as SEHNR and CDR2 as FQNEAQ (reference sequence). CDR3 length equals 15 residues. Germline trimming cut 5 bases from V and 7 bases from J; bases unmatched to any gene: 9. CDR3 nucleotides: TGTGCCAGCAGCAATCTAGCGGGGGGAGTAGGGACCCAGTACTTC. It codes for CASSNLAGGVGTQYF.

This sequence joins TRBV6-2 or TRBV6-3 and TRBJ1-1; 9 positions agree with TRBD1. Germline-derived CDR1 and CDR2 are MNHEY and SVGEGT. The V and J ends lost 6 bases and 6 bases, in that order; junction bases with no gene match: 11. CDR3 length: 15 residues. Here the CDR3 reads CASSSTRTGEAEAFF. The CDR3 DNA reads TGTGCCAGCAGCTCTACAAGGACAGGGGAAGCTGAAGCTTTCTTT.

The CDR3 protein is CASSLKTDLGEQYF. CDR3 nucleotide sequence: TGTGCCAGCTCTCTTAAGACGGACTTGGGGGAGCAGTACTTC. This chain joins TRBV18 and TRBJ2-7; maybe TRBD2 (5 bases). This CDR3 has 14 amino acids. V was pared by 6 bases and J by 7 bases, with 19 bases between. Germline V gene lookup returns CDR1 KGHSH and CDR2 LQKENI.

V and J are TRBV3-1 (or the pseudogene TRBV3-2) and TRBJ2-7; D gene unclear. Germline assignment: CDR1 LGHDT and CDR2 YNNKEL (reference sequence). CDR3 length equals 13 residues. V was cut by 0 bases and J by 6 bases, with 9 bases left in between. The CDR3 coding sequence is TGTGCCAGCAGCCAAGATGGGTCAGGCGAGCAGTACTTC. It specifies CASSQDGSGEQYF.

The V gene is TRBV3-1 (or the pseudogene TRBV3-2), the J gene TRBJ2-3; 14 bases match TRBD2. Looked up from germline, CDR1 is LGHDT and CDR2 is YNNKEL (reference sequence). The V segment lost 4 bases and the J segment 8 bases; nucleotides outside the gene matches: 11. The CDR3 sequence is 17 residues long. Here the CDR3 DNA reads TGTGCCAGCAGCCTCGTCCCGGGACTAGCGGGGGAGCGTACGCAGTATTTT. Its translation: CASSLVPGLAGERTQYF.

The chain has TRBV7-3 and TRBJ2-1, with 7 nucleotides matching TRBD1. The CDR3 contains 15 residues. CDR1 is SGHTA and CDR2 is FQGTGA in the germline V gene. Trimming removed 2 bases from V and 5 bases from J; junction bases left unmatched: 6. CDR3 sequence reads: CASSLYRGPHNEQFF. As DNA, the CDR3 is TGTGCCAGCAGCTTATATAGGGGGCCTCACAATGAGCAGTTCTTC.

The chain links TRBV6-2 or TRBV6-3 to TRBJ2-6; D not resolved. Germline V CDR1 and CDR2: MNHEY, SVGEGT. Trimming removed 6 bases at V and 0 bases at J, with 12 bases between. CDR3 length: 16 amino acids. CDR3 nucleotide sequence: TGTGCCAGCAGCCTGTTTGAGTCCTCTGGGGCCAACGTCCTGACTTTC. Its protein product is CASSLFESSGANVLTF.

The chain is built from TRBV7-9 and TRBJ2-3; a possible D gene is TRBD1 (6 bases). Trimming took 5 bases from V and 1 from J, leaving 16 bases between them. The CDR3 is made up of 16 amino acids. The germline V gene has CDR1 SEHNR and CDR2 FQNEAQ (reference sequence). CDR3 bases: TGTGCCAGCAGCCCCGCTGGGGGCCGCCGCACAGATACGCAGTATTTT. This sequence encodes CASSPAGGRRTDTQYF.